This record covers a single T cell receptor beta chain. What it binds is unknown. The data stem from a study of CD8+ T cells in alopecia areata. Overall study context: Tofacitinib was taken orally by treated patients, and the dose was 5 to 10 mg twice daily. After 6 to 18 months of tofacitinib, follow-up continued 6 months off drug.

RNA was isolated and reverse transcribed to cDNA, the sequencing template. Here immunoSEQ multiplex PCR was the method, and the copy in TCRdb shows in-frame clones only, minus some. This table has 69,000 or so clones, approximately 64% appearing once. Study-wide findings and caveats: Normal skin contains resident alphabeta T cells, and these are also sequenced in scalp samples.

The ends were cut back, 3 bases at V and 3 bases at J, with 8 bases in the middle. The CDR3 is 13 residues long. Germline-derived CDR1 and CDR2 are MNHEY and SMNVEV (reference sequence). The sequence was obtained from a human donor with alopecia areata. Sequenced material: CD8+ T cells sorted from blood, taken at week 0. V and J are TRBV27 and TRBJ1-2, with D unresolved. CDR3: CASSFGDYYGYTF. The CDR3 region has the DNA TGTGCCAGCAGTTTCGGGGATTACTATGGCTACACCTTC.